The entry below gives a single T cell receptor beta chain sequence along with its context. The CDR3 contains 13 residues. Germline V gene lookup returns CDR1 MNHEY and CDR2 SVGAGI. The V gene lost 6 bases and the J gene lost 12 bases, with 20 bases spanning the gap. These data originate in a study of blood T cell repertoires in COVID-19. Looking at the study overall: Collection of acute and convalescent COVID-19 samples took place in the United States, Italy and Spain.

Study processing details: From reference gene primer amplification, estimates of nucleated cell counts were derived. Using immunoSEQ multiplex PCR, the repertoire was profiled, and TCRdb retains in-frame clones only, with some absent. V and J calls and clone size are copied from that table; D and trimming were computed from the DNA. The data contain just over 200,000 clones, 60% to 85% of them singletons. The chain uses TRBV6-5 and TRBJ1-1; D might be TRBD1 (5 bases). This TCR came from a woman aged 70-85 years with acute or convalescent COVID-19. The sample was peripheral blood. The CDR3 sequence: CASRPGGGYTSFF. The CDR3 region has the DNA TGTGCCAGCAGGCCGGGGGGGGGTTATACATCTTTCTTT.